This T cell receptor beta chain was captured by sequencing in a study of OX40 agonist ivuxolimab in advanced cancers. At the level of the whole study: Ivuxolimab was an agonistic, fully human IgG2 monoclonal antibody directed against OX40 (CD134), a costimulatory receptor. Intravenous ivuxolimab was administered to patients every 2 weeks at six dose levels: 0.01, 0.1, 0.3, 1.5, 3 and 10 mg/kg. Of the approximately 50 dose-escalation patients, hepatocellular carcinoma was present in about 20, melanoma in approximately 15, renal cell carcinoma in 9 and head and neck cancer in 9. The dose-escalation cohort was about 86% male with a mean age of about 60 years, ranging from roughly 23 to 79. Patients were allowed to have had prior anti-PD-1, anti-PD-L1 or anti-CTLA-4 therapy, and roughly 40% of the dose-escalation patients had been treated with checkpoint inhibitors. Partial responses occurred in three dose-escalation patients: two with cutaneous melanoma and one with hepatocellular carcinoma. The purpose of peripheral TCRbeta sequencing was to test whether ivuxolimab changed TCR sequence diversity and led to clonal T-cell expansion. The paper describes the monotherapy dose-escalation part (N ≈ 52 patients) of the phase I trial of ivuxolimab. On the study overall, not on this receptor specifically: Low levels of normalized T-cell clonal expansion were also shown by some nonresponding patients. In the 0.1-3.0 mg/kg groups, partial responders were among the patients with the lowest normalized peripheral clonal expansion, particularly in CD8+ T cells. After ivuxolimab, CD8+ T cells had more expanded clones than CD4+ T cells on average. Antigen specificity was not determined for the clonally expanded peripheral T cells. At doses of 0.1 to 3.0 mg/kg, clonal expansion of both CD4+ and CD8+ blood T cells was observed from baseline to week 6.

Concerning this clone itself: The target of this receptor is not known. Base qualities were left out, and no much larger clone turns up one base away.

Patients with a history of autoimmune disease or receiving systemic immunosuppression were excluded from the trial. Peripheral blood for TCR sequencing was collected from all dose cohorts at baseline, on cycle 4 day 1, and on cycle 7 day 1. Samples were obtained from an open-label, multicenter, first-in-human phase I dose-escalation trial of ivuxolimab. The trial enrolled adults with locally advanced or metastatic head and neck squamous cell, hepatocellular, melanoma or renal cell carcinoma. Before TCR sequencing, CD4+ T cells and CD8+ T cells from peripheral blood were sorted into separate populations. Genomic DNA was isolated from the sorted cells so that the TCRbeta CDR3 region could be sequenced. TCRbeta CDR3 regions were sequenced using the immunoSEQ Assay. As stored in TCRdb, this immuneACCESS dataset retains in-frame rearrangements with V and J assigned. A fraction of the clones does not appear; measured against another copy, unresolved V genes explain less than half of the discrepancy, and the remainder lacks a known reason. The sample yields over 65,000 clones; around 90% were counted once. The leading ten clones occupy 1.5% to 2% of the sample.

The sequences come from CD4+ or CD8+ T cells sorted from blood, collected in a trial of the OX40 agonist ivuxolimab. The TCR originated in an adult with an advanced solid tumor such as melanoma, head and neck, liver or kidney cancer.

The DNA sequence follows: TGTGCCAGCAGCCCCTACAACAATGAGCAGTTCTTC. Protein translation: CASSPYNNEQFF. The sequence links TRBV11-2 to TRBJ2-1, with an unclear D gene assignment. From the germline V gene, CDR1 is SGHAT and CDR2 is FQNNGV. Spanning cysteine to phenylalanine, the CDR3 consists of 12 amino acids. Only the CDR3 region is kept as DNA, spanning 36 bases read in frame from base 1. At the junction V is shortened by 5 bases and J by 5 bases, with 7 bases in between.